The 9 T cell receptor beta chains in this list originate from one sample, sequenced in a study of identical twins. TCRdb re-called the 5' RACE reads through MiXCR, storing one row per CDR3 protein. This sample has around 550,000 distinct CDR3 sequences; around 15% occur once, and the top ten carry roughly 0.42%. This sample also belongs to another study, concerning yellow fever vaccine responses in identical twins.

The sample comprised CD4+ T cells sorted from blood. The receptors were sampled from a woman under 30 in good health.

The chain combines TRBV15 with TRBJ2-3, with 7 bases fitting TRBD1. The germline CDR1 and CDR2 sequences are LNHNV and YYDKDF (reference sequence). V dropped 5 bases and J dropped 0; count of bases not matched to a gene: 8. The CDR3 has 16 residues. CDR3 residues: CATSLKGARSTDTQYF. The DNA of the CDR3 is TGTGCCACCAGCCTCAAGGGGGCTAGAAGCACAGATACGCAGTATTTT. The full variable domain, in which reference TRBV15 and TRBJ2-3 provide the parts outside the CDR3, is DAMVIQNPRYQVTQFGKPVTLSCSQTLNHNVMYWYQQKSSQAPKLLFHYYDKDFNNEADTPDNFQSRRPNTSFCFLDIRSPGLGDTAMYLCATSLKGARSTDTQYFGPGTRLTVL.

The chain joins TRBV20-1 to TRBJ2-7, with 10 positions matching TRBD2. The CDR3 loop spans 13 amino acids. CDR1 and CDR2 (germline): DFQATT, SNEGSKA (reference sequence). The ends lost 6 bases at V and 2 bases at J; junction bases unmatched: 4. The CDR3, as DNA: TGCAGTGCAAAGAGCGGGAGGGCCTACGAGCAGTACTTC. Protein sequence: CSAKSGRAYEQYF.

This clonotype was observed a handful of times. The chain joins TRBV9 to TRBJ2-2; a weak D match, TRBD1 (5 bases). CDR3 length: 15 amino acids. Germline V gene sequence: CDR1 SGDLS, CDR2 YYNGEE. Trimming removed 3 bases at V and 1 base at J, with 10 bases between. The CDR3 bases are TGTGCCAGCAGCGCCACGGACATGAACACCGGGGAGCTGTTTTTT. Its protein is CASSATDMNTGELFF.

This clonotype was observed a few times. The chain has TRBV5-1 and TRBJ2-5; a weak D match, TRBD1 (6 bases). CDR1 is SGHRS and CDR2 is YFSETQ in the germline V gene. Trimming stripped 4 bases from V and 3 bases from J, with 16 bases between. The length of the CDR3 is 15 residues. Written as DNA, the CDR3 is TGCGCCAGCAGCCCCGGGTGGGGGCCCGAAGAGACCCAGTACTTC. Encoded protein: CASSPGWGPEETQYF.

In this sample, this clonotype turned up a few times. The chain joins TRBV9 to TRBJ2-3; either TRBD1 or TRBD2 may fit D (5 bases each). The germline V gene has CDR1 SGDLS and CDR2 YYNGEE. Trimming removed 3 bases from V and 1 base from J, with 12 bases in between. The CDR3 contains 15 residues. The CDR3 sequence is CASSESGRGTDTQYF. CDR3 coding DNA: TGTGCCAGCAGCGAATCGGGACGGGGCACAGATACGCAGTATTTT.

The chain recombines TRBV20-1 with TRBJ2-3; TRBD2 aligns across 7 bases. This CDR3 region has 15 residues. CDR1 is DFQATT, CDR2 SNEGSKA, per germline (reference sequence). The V and J ends lost 6 bases and 2 bases, in that order; junction bases with no gene match: 11. The CDR3 DNA is TGCAGTGCCAGCCCTAGCGGATCCCCCACAGATACGCAGTATTTT. This encodes CSASPSGSPTDTQYF.

The CDR3 protein is CASSSIRTGYPGELFF. CDR3 coding DNA: TGTGCCAGCAGTTCTATTAGGACAGGGTATCCCGGGGAGCTGTTTTTT. V and J are TRBV27 and TRBJ2-2; TRBD1 aligns across 8 bases. CDR1 and CDR2 from the germline V gene are MNHEY and SMNVEV (reference sequence). CDR3 length: 16 amino acids. J gave up 6 bases and V 4 bases, and 10 bases lay outside the gene matches.

The V gene is TRBV7-6, the J gene TRBJ2-6, with D possibly matching TRBD1 (6 bases). CDR3 size: 17 residues. The V end was cut by 5 bases, the J end by 0 bases, with 14 bases between. The germline CDR1 and CDR2 sequences are SGHVS and FNYEAQ. The CDR3 nucleotides are TGTGCCAGCAGCCCGACAGGCTTAAACTCTGGGGCCAACGTCCTGACTTTC. It yields the protein CASSPTGLNSGANVLTF.

The chain links TRBV15 to TRBJ2-5; D may correspond to TRBD1 or TRBD2 (6 bases each). Between the trimmed V and J ends, which lost 0 bases and 0 bases, there was a span of 14 bases. This CDR3 region has 17 residues. Germline V gives CDR1 LNHNV, CDR2 YYDKDF (reference sequence). The CDR3: CATSRDSAGGDQETQYF. DNA of the CDR3: TGTGCCACCAGCAGAGATTCGGCCGGGGGCGACCAAGAGACCCAGTACTTC. Complete variable domain (other parts from reference TRBV15 and TRBJ2-5): DAMVIQNPRYQVTQFGKPVTLSCSQTLNHNVMYWYQQKSSQAPKLLFHYYDKDFNNEADTPDNFQSRRPNTSFCFLDIRSPGLGDTAMYLCATSRDSAGGDQETQYFGPGTRLLVL.